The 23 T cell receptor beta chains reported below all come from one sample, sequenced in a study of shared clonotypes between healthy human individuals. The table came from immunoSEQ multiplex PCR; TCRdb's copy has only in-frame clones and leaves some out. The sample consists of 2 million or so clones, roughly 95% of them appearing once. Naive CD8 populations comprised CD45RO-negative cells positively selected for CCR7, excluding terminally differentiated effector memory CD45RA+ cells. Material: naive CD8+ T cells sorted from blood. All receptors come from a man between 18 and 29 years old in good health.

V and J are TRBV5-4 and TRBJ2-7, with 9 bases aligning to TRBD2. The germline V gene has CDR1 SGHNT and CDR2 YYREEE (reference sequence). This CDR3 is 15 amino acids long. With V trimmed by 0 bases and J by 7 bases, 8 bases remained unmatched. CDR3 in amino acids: CASSLVIAGAEEQYF. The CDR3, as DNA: TGTGCCAGCAGCTTGGTTATAGCGGGAGCTGAAGAGCAGTACTTC.

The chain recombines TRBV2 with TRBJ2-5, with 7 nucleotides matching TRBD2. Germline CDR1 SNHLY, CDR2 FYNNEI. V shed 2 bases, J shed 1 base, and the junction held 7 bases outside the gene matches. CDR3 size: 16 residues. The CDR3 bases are TGTGCCAGCAGTGAAAGTTTGGGAGGGACCCAAGAGACCCAGTACTTC. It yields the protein CASSESLGGTQETQYF. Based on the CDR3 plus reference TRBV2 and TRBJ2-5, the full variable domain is EPEVTQTPSHQVTQMGQEVILRCVPISNHLYFYWYRQILGQKVEFLVSFYNNEISEKSEIFDDQFSVERPDGSNFTLKIRSTKLEDSAMYFCASSESLGGTQETQYFGPGTRLLVL.

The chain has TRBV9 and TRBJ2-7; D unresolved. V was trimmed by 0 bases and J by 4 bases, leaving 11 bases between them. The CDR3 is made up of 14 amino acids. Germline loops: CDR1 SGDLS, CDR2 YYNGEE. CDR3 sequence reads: CASSVEGSGYEQYF. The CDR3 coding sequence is TGTGCCAGCAGCGTAGAAGGGTCTGGGTACGAGCAGTACTTC.

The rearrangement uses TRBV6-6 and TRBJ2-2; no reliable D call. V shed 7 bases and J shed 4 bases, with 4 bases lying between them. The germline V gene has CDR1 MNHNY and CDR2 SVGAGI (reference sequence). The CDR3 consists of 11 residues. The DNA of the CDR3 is TGTGCCAGCATGGCCACCGGGGAGCTGTTTTTT. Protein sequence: CASMATGELFF.

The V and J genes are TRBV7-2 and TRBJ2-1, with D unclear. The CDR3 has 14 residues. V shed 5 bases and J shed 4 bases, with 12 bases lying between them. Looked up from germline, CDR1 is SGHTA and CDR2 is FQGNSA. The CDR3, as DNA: TGTGCCAGCAGCATAGACCCTTCATACAATGAGCAGTTCTTC. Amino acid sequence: CASSIDPSYNEQFF.

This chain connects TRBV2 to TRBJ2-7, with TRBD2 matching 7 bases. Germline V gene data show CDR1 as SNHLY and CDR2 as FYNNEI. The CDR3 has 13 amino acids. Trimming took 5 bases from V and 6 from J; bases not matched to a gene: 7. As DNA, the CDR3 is TGTGCCAGCAGTCCCGGGCCGGGGGGCGAGCAGTACTTC. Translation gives CASSPGPGGEQYF.

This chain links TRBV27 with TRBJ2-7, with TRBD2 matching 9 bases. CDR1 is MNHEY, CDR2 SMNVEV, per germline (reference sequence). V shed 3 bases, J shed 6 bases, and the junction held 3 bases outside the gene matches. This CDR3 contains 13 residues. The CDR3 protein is CASSLREGREQYF. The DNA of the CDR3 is TGTGCCAGCAGTTTGCGGGAGGGGCGCGAGCAGTACTTC.

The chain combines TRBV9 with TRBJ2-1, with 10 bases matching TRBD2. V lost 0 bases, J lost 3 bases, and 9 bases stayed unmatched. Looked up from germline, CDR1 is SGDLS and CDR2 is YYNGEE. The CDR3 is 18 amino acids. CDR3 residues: CASSVALPSGSFYNEQFF. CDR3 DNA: TGTGCCAGCAGCGTAGCTCTCCCTAGCGGGAGCTTCTACAATGAGCAGTTCTTC.

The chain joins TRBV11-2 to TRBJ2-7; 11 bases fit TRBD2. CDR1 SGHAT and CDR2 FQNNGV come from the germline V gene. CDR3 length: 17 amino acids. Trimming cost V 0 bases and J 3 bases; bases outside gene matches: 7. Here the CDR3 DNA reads TGTGCCAGCAGCTTAGATCCCCCCGGGACTAGCGGCTACGAGCAGTACTTC. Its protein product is CASSLDPPGTSGYEQYF.

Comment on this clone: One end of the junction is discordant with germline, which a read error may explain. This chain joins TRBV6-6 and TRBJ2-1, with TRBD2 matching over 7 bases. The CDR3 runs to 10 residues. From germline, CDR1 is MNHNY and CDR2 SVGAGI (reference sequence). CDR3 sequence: CASGVAGEVF. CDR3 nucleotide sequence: TGTGCCAGCGGGGTGGCGGGAGAAGTCTTC.

CDR3 nucleotide sequence: TGCGCCAGCAGCTTGCACAGACAATATGGCTACACCTTC. Amino acids: CASSLHRQYGYTF. The chain is built from TRBV5-1 and TRBJ1-2; D gene unclear. The germline gives CDR1 SGHRS, CDR2 YFSETQ. The CDR3 is 13 residues long. V was shortened by 1 base and J by 5 bases, with 9 bases between the two germline ends.

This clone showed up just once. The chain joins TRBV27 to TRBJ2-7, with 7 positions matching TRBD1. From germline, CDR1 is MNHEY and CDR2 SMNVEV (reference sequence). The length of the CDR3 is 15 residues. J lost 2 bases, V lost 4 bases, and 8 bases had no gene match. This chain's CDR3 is CASSSPGQPTYEQYF. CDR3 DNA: TGTGCCAGCAGTTCCCCGGGACAGCCAACCTACGAGCAGTACTTC.

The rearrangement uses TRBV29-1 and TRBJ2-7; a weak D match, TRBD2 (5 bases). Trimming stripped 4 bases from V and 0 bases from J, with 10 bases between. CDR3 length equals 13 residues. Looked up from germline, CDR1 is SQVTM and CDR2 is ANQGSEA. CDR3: CSVGGVRSYEQYF. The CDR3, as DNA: TGCAGCGTTGGGGGAGTCCGCTCCTACGAGCAGTACTTC.

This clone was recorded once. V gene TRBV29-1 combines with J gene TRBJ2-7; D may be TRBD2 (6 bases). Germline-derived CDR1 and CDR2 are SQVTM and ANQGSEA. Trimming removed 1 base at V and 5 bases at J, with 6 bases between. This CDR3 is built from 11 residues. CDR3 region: CSVEGEDEQYF. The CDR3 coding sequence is TGCAGCGTTGAAGGGGAGGACGAGCAGTACTTC.

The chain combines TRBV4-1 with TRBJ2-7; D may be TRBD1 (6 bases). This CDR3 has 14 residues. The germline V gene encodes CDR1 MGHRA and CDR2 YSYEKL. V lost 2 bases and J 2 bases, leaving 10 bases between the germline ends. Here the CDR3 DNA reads TGCGCCAGCAGCCAACTACGGGACACCTACGAGCAGTACTTC. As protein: CASSQLRDTYEQYF.

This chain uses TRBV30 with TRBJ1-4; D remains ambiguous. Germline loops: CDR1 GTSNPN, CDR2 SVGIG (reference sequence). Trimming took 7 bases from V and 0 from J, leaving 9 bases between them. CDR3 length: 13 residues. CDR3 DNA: TGTGCCTTGACACCTGCAACTAATGAAAAACTGTTTTTT. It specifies CALTPATNEKLFF.

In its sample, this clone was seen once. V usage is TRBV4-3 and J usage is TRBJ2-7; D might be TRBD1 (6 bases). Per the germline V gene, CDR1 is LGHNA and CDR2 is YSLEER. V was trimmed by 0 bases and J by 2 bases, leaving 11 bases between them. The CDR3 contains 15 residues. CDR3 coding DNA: TGCGCCAGCAGCCAAGAGTTAGGGACAACCTACGAGCAGTACTTC. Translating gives CASSQELGTTYEQYF.

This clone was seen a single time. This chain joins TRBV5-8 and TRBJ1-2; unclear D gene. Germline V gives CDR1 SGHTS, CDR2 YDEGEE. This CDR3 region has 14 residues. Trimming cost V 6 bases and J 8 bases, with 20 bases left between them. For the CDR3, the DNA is TGTGCCAGCAACTGGTATTCGTGGAAGAGGGGCTACACCTTC. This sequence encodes CASNWYSWKRGYTF.

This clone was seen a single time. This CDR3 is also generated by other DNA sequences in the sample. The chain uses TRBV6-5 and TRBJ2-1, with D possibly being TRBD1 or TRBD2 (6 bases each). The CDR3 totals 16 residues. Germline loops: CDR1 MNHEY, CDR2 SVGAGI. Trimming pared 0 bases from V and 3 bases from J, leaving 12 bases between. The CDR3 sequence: CASSYSRGEVYNEQFF. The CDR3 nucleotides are TGTGCCAGCAGTTACTCAAGGGGGGAAGTCTACAATGAGCAGTTCTTC.

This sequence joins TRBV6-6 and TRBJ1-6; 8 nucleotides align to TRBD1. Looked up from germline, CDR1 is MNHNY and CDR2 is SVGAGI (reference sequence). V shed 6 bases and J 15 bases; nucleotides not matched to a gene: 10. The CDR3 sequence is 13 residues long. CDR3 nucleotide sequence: TGTGCCAGCAGACCCGGACAGGGAGAACGCCTCCACTTT. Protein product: CASRPGQGERLHF.

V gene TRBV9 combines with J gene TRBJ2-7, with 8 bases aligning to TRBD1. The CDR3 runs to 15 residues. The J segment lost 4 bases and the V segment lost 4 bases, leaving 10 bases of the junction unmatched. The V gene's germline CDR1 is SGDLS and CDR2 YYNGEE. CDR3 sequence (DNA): TGTGCCAGCAGCCCTTGGACAGGGATGGAATACGAGCAGTACTTC. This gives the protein CASSPWTGMEYEQYF.

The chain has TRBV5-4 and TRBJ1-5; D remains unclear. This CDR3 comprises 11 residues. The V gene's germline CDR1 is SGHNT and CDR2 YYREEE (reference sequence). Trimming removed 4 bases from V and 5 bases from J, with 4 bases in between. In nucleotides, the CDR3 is TGTGCCAGCAGCCCGGATCAGCCCCAGCATTTT. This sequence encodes CASSPDQPQHF.

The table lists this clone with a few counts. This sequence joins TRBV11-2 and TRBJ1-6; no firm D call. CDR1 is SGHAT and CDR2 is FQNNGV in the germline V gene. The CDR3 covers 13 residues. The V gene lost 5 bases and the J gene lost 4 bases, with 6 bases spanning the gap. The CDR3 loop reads CASSPNYNSPLHF. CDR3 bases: TGTGCCAGCAGCCCCAATTATAATTCACCCCTCCACTTT. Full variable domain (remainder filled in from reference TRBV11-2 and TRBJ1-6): EAGVAQSPRYKIIEKRQSVAFWCNPISGHATLYWYQQILGQGPKLLIQFQNNGVVDDSQLPKDRFSAERLKGVDSTLKIQPAKLEDSAVYLCASSPNYNSPLHFGNGTRLTVT.